The TCR beta chain described here comes from a study of beta chain features in type 1 diabetes. Reverse transcription of all isolated RNA meant that expressed TCRB transcripts were sequenced. Here immunoSEQ multiplex PCR was the method, and the copy in TCRdb shows in-frame clones only, minus some. The sample lists hundreds of thousands of clones; over 10% were seen once. Only a few counts were recorded for this clone. Germline CDR1 SGHNT, CDR2 YYREEE (reference sequence). J lost 3 bases, V lost 4 bases, and 12 bases had no gene match. CDR3 size: 17 residues. The genes are TRBV5-4 and TRBJ2-7, with 11 bases aligning to TRBD1. The sequence came from a young man in good health. Specimen: naive CD4+ T cells from blood. DNA for the CDR3: TGTGCCAGCAGCAGGGGACAGGGGGGATTAGGCCTCTACGAGCAGTACTTC. Protein sequence: CASSRGQGGLGLYEQYF.